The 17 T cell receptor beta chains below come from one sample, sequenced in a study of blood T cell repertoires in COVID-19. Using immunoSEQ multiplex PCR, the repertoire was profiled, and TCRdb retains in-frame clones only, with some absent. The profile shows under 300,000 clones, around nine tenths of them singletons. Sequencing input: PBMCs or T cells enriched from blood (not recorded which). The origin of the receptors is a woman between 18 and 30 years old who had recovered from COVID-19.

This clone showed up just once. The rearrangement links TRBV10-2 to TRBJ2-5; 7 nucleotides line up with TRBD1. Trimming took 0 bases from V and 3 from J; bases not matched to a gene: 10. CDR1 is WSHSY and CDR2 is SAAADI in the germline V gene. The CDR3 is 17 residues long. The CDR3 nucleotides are TGCGCCAGCAGTGAGTCTCCCCTTGGACAGGTTGAAGAGACCCAGTACTTC. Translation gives CASSESPLGQVEETQYF.

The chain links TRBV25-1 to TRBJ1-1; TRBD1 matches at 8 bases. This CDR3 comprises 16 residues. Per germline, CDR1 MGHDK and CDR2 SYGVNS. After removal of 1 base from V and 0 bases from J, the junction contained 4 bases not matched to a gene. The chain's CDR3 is CASSESSGGVNTEAFF. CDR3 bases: TGTGCCAGCAGTGAATCCTCAGGGGGCGTGAACACTGAAGCTTTCTTT.

For the CDR3, the DNA is TGTGCCAGCTCACGGGAGGGGTTCAATGAGCAGTTCTTC. Protein product: CASSREGFNEQFF. This chain connects TRBV18 to TRBJ2-1; 7 nucleotides agree with TRBD2. The germline gives CDR1 KGHSH, CDR2 LQKENI. The CDR3 is 13 amino acids. V was clipped by 4 bases and J by 6 bases; unmatched bases: 3.

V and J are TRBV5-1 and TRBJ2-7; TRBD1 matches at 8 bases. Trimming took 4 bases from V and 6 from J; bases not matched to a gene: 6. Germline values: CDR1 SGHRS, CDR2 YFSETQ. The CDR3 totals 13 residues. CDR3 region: CASSPSGTGEQYF. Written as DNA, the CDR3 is TGCGCCAGCAGCCCAAGTGGGACAGGCGAGCAGTACTTC.

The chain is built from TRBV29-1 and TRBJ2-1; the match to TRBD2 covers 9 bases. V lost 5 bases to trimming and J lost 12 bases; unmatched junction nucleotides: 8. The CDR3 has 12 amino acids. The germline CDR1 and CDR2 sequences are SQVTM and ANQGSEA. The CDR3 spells CSVIAGVSPQFF. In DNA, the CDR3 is TGCAGCGTTATAGCGGGAGTCTCCCCGCAGTTCTTC.

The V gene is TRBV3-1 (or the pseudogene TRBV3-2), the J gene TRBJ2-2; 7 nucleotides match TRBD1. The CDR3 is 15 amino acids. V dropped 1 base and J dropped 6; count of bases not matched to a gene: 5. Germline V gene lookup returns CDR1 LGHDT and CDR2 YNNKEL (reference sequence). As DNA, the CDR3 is TGTGCCAGCAGCCAAGGAGGGGGCGATTCCGGGGAGCTGTTTTTT. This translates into CASSQGGGDSGELFF.

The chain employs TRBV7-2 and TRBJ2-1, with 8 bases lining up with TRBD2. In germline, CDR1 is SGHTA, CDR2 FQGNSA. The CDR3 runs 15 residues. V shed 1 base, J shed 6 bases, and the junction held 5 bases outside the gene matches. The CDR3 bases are TGTGCCAGCAGCTTAGGTGGCGGGGGGTTCAATGAGCAGTTCTTC. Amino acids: CASSLGGGGFNEQFF.

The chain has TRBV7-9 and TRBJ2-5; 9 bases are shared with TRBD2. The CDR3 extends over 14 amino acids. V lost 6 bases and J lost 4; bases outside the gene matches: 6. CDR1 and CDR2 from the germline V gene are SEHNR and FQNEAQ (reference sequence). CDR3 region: CASSSGTSLETQYF. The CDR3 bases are TGTGCCAGCAGTTCCGGGACTAGCTTAGAGACCCAGTACTTC.

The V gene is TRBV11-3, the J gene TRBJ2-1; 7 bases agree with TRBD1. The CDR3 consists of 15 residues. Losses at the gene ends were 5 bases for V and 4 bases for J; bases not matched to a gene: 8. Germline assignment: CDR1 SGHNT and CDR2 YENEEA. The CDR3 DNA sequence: TGTGCCAGCAGCCACGGTTCCAGGGGGTACAATGAGCAGTTCTTC. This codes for CASSHGSRGYNEQFF.

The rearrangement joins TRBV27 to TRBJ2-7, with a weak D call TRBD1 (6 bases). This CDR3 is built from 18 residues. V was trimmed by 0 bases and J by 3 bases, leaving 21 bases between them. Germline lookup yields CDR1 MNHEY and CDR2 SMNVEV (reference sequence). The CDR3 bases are TGTGCCAGCAGTTTATCGCAGATCCGCCCGGGACAATTCTACGAGCAGTACTTC. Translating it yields CASSLSQIRPGQFYEQYF.

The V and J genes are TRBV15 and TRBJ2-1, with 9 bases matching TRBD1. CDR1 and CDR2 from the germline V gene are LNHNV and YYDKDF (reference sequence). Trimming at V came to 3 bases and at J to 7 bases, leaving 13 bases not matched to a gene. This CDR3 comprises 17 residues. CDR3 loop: CATSRGIGQGTRNEQFF. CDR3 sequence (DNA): TGTGCCACCAGCAGGGGGATTGGACAGGGGACTCGAAATGAGCAGTTCTTC.

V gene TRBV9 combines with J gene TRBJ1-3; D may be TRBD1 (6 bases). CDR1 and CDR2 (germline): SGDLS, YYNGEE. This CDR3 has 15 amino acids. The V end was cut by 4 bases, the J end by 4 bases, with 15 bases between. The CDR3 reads CASSLQGILGNTIYF. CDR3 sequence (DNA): TGTGCCAGCAGCCTACAGGGCATTTTGGGAAACACCATATATTTT.

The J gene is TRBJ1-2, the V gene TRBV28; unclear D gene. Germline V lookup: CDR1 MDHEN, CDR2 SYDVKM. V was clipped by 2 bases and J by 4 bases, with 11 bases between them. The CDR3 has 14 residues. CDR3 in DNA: TGTGCCAGCAGTTTACCCTCGGGATCCTATGGCTACACCTTC. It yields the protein CASSLPSGSYGYTF.

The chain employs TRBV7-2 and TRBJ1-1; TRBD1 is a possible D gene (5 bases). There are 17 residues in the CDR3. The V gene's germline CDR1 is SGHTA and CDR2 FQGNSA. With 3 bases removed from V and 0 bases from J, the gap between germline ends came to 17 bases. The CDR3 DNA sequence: TGTGCCAGCAGCTTGACCGACAGAGGAACGGTGAACACTGAAGCTTTCTTT. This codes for CASSLTDRGTVNTEAFF. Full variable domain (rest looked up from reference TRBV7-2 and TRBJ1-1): GAGVSQSPSNKVTEKGKDVELRCDPISGHTALYWYRQSLGQGLEFLIYFQGNSAPDKSGLPSDRFSAERTGGSVSTLTIQRTQQEDSAVYLCASSLTDRGTVNTEAFFGQGTRLTVV.

The CDR3 region is CASSPRDRGGNSPLHF. The DNA for the CDR3 is TGTGCCAGCAGTCCCCGGGACAGGGGTGGCAATTCACCCCTCCACTTT. The chain uses TRBV27 and TRBJ1-6, with 10 bases identical to TRBD1. Losses at the gene ends were 5 bases for V and 7 bases for J; bases not matched to a gene: 8. The CDR3 is made up of 16 amino acids. Germline CDR1 and CDR2: MNHEY and SMNVEV (reference sequence).

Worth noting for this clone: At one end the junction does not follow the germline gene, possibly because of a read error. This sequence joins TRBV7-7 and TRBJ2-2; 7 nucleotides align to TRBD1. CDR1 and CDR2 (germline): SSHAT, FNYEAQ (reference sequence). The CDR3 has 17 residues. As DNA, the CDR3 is TGTGCTAGCAGCTTATCAGAAGACAGGGCGAACACCGGGGAGCTGTTTTTT. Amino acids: CASSLSEDRANTGELFF.

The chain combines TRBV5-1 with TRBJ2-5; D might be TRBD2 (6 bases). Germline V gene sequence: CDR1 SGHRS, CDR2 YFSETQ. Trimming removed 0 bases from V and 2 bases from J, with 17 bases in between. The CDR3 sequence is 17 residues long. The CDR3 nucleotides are TGCGCCAGCAGCTTGGGTGCCTATGGCGGGAAACAAGAGACCCAGTACTTC. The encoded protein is CASSLGAYGGKQETQYF. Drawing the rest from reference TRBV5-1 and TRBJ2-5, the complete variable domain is KAGVTQTPRYLIKTRGQQVTLSCSPISGHRSVSWYQQTPGQGLQFLFEYFSETQRNKGNFPGRFSGRQFSNSRSEMNVSTLELGDSALYLCASSLGAYGGKQETQYFGPGTRLLVL.